Reported below is one T cell receptor (beta chain). Its antigen is undetermined. The data originate from a study of OX40 agonist ivuxolimab in advanced cancers. Across the study: Ivuxolimab was delivered to patients intravenously every 2 weeks at doses spanning 0.01 to 10 mg/kg.

The V end lost 8 bases, the J end lost 2 bases, and 16 bases lay between the germline ends. This CDR3 is 15 amino acids long. CDR1 SGHDT and CDR2 YYEEEE come from the germline V gene. Baseline, cycle 4 day 1, and cycle 7 day 1 were the blood sampling points. Here immunoSEQ multiplex PCR was the method, and the copy in TCRdb shows in-frame clones only, minus some. The data show 71,000 or so clones, about 85% seen once. Study-level findings and limits: Among the least clonally expanded were partial responders at 0.1-3.0 mg/kg.

This TCR was recovered from an adult with an advanced solid tumor such as melanoma, head and neck, liver or kidney cancer. This sequence joins TRBV5-6 and TRBJ2-2; either TRBD1 or TRBD2 may supply D (7 bases each). Sequencing was performed on CD4+ or CD8+ T cells sorted from blood, taken in a trial of the OX40 agonist ivuxolimab. The DNA for the CDR3 is TGTGCCAGTGAGGGGGCTAGCGGAAACACCGGGGAGCTGTTTTTT. The encoded protein is CASEGASGNTGELFF.